The 31 T cell receptor beta chains presented below share a single source sample, sequenced in a study of T cells after yellow fever vaccination. In TCRdb, the 5' RACE reads were re-called with MiXCR into one record per CDR3 protein. Of roughly 400,000 distinct CDR3 sequences detected, about 17% appear once; the ten largest clones hold over 15%. Source: PBMCs, taken before the yellow fever booster vaccination. The receptor source for this set is a man between 18 and 35 years old who received the YFV17D yellow fever vaccine.

This clonotype was detected a few times. This chain uses TRBV4-1 with TRBJ1-2; TRBD1 might be the D (5 bases). The V gene lost 1 base and the J gene lost 8 bases, with 20 bases spanning the gap. The CDR3 is 16 amino acids. The germline V gene encodes CDR1 MGHRA and CDR2 YSYEKL. CDR3 sequence reads: CASSQGGSPEIWGYTF. The CDR3, as DNA: TGCGCCAGCAGCCAAGGGGGGAGCCCCGAAATCTGGGGCTACACCTTC.

In its sample, this clonotype was seen many times. The chain joins TRBV6-5 to TRBJ2-2; 7 nucleotides agree with TRBD1. The V gene's germline CDR1 is MNHEY and CDR2 SVGAGI. The CDR3 sequence is 14 residues long. V was pared by 8 bases and J by 2 bases, with 5 bases of the junction left unmatched. This CDR3 reads CASLGQINTGELFF. CDR3 coding DNA: TGTGCCAGCCTGGGACAGATCAACACCGGGGAGCTGTTTTTT.

The table lists this clonotype with a few counts. The V call is TRBV2, the J call TRBJ2-2; D possibly corresponds to TRBD1 (6 bases). V lost 3 bases, J lost 6 bases, and 14 bases lay in between. CDR1 and CDR2 (germline): SNHLY, FYNNEI. The CDR3 loop spans 15 amino acids. The CDR3 spells CASSEGQGLAGELFF. Written as DNA, the CDR3 is TGTGCCAGCAGTGAGGGGCAGGGGTTGGCCGGGGAGCTGTTTTTT. The whole variable domain, remainder taken from reference TRBV2 and TRBJ2-2, is EPEVTQTPSHQVTQMGQEVILRCVPISNHLYFYWYRQILGQKVEFLVSFYNNEISEKSEIFDDQFSVERPDGSNFTLKIRSTKLEDSAMYFCASSEGQGLAGELFFGEGSRLTVL.

The V gene is TRBV4-1, the J gene TRBJ2-7; TRBD1 is a possible D gene (6 bases). Germline values: CDR1 MGHRA, CDR2 YSYEKL. This CDR3 region has 14 residues. Trimming left V 0 bases short and J 3 bases short, with 9 bases between. CDR3 in DNA: TGCGCCAGCAGCCAAGAGGTCAGGGGCTACGAGCAGTACGTC. Its protein product is CASSQEVRGYEQYV.

The chain joins TRBV6-5 to TRBJ2-7; D might be TRBD2 (5 bases). This CDR3 comprises 13 residues. Trimming pared 2 bases from V and 2 bases from J, leaving 7 bases between. Germline V CDR1 and CDR2: MNHEY, SVGAGI. Written as DNA, the CDR3 is TGTGCCAGCAGTTACAGGGAGACCTACGAGCAGTACTTC. Its translation is CASSYRETYEQYF.

This clonotype has just a few counts. This chain joins TRBV6-5 and TRBJ2-1, with D maybe TRBD1 (6 bases). V was clipped by 0 bases and J by 9 bases, with 15 bases between them. Germline-derived CDR1 and CDR2 are MNHEY and SVGAGI. The CDR3 totals 15 residues. The CDR3 loop reads CASSYSGDLRGEQFF. Written as DNA, the CDR3 is TGTGCCAGCAGTTACTCTGGAGACCTCAGGGGTGAGCAGTTCTTC.

The table lists this clonotype with a few counts. The chain recombines TRBV4-1 with TRBJ1-5, with D possibly matching TRBD1 (5 bases). Germline V gene sequence: CDR1 MGHRA, CDR2 YSYEKL. The germline V and J ends were trimmed by 6 bases and 3 bases, with 15 bases remaining between them. This CDR3 has 15 residues. The CDR3 DNA reads as TGCGCCAGCAGTCCACACCAGGGCGACAATCAGCCCCAGCATTTT. Encoded protein: CASSPHQGDNQPQHF.

This clonotype was picked up a small number of times. This chain links TRBV27 with TRBJ1-5; D is undetermined. Trimming shortened V by 8 bases and J by 7 bases, and 15 bases separated the two germline ends. CDR3 size: 13 residues. Germline V gene data show CDR1 as MNHEY and CDR2 as SMNVEV (reference sequence). In DNA, the CDR3 is TGTGCCAGCGCCTTGGGGATCAACCAGCCCCAGCATTTT. This translates into CASALGINQPQHF.

In its sample, this clonotype was seen a few times. The chain is built from TRBV9 and TRBJ2-3; 9 nucleotides align to TRBD1. Trimming cost V 0 bases and J 2 bases; bases outside gene matches: 1. CDR1 is SGDLS, CDR2 YYNGEE, per germline. The CDR3 loop spans 15 amino acids. The CDR3 nucleotides are TGTGCCAGCAGCGTAGGGACAGGGGACACAGATACGCAGTATTTT. Translating it yields CASSVGTGDTDTQYF.

The chain couples TRBV10-3 to TRBJ2-1; 7 bases are shared with TRBD2. V shed 0 bases, J shed 2 bases, and the junction held 4 bases outside the gene matches. Per germline, CDR1 ENHRY and CDR2 SYGVKD. The CDR3 consists of 16 residues. In DNA form, the CDR3 reads TGTGCCATCAGTGAGTCAGGGAGGGGCGCCTACAATGAGCAGTTCTTC. This sequence encodes CAISESGRGAYNEQFF.

This clonotype occurred a few times. The chain links TRBV5-1 to TRBJ2-7, with D tentatively TRBD1 (6 bases). The germline CDR1 and CDR2 sequences are SGHRS and YFSETQ. This CDR3 has 15 amino acids. Trimming removed 4 bases at V and 9 bases at J, with 23 bases between. The CDR3 nucleotides read TGCGCCAGCAGCCAGCAGGGGTCCATCTACGAGCGGCAGTACTTC. Protein sequence: CASSQQGSIYERQYF.

The chain couples TRBV20-1 to TRBJ1-1, with D unclear. The V gene's germline CDR1 is DFQATT and CDR2 SNEGSKA (reference sequence). The CDR3 length is 13 residues. Trimming cost V 0 bases and J 1 base, with 6 bases left between them. The CDR3 DNA is TGCAGTGCTAGAGATCGAACGAACACTGAAGCTTTCTTT. Translating gives CSARDRTNTEAFF.

This clonotype was counted ten times or more. The V call is TRBV29-1, the J call TRBJ2-5; the match to TRBD1 covers 8 bases. The CDR3 loop spans 16 amino acids. CDR1 is SQVTM and CDR2 is ANQGSEA in the germline V gene. J lost 1 base, V lost 6 bases, and 13 bases had no gene match. The CDR3 region has the DNA TGCAGCGTGGAAATAAACAGGGGGACGTTCCAAGAGACCCAGTACTTC. Its translation is CSVEINRGTFQETQYF.

The table lists this clonotype with a few counts. The V call is TRBV10-2, the J call TRBJ2-2; D remains ambiguous. Germline V gene data show CDR1 as WSHSY and CDR2 as SAAADI. The CDR3 sequence is 14 residues long. V lost 2 bases to trimming and J lost 4 bases, with 8 bases between them. The CDR3 loop reads CASSEMAFTGELFF. CDR3 DNA: TGCGCCAGCAGTGAGATGGCCTTCACCGGGGAGCTGTTTTTT.

The V call is TRBV10-3, the J call TRBJ2-7; a weak D match, TRBD1 (5 bases). CDR1 is ENHRY, CDR2 SYGVKD, per germline. This CDR3 region has 15 residues. V gave up 0 bases and J gave up 3 bases, with 12 bases separating them. The CDR3 nucleotides are TGTGCCATCAGTGAGTCGACGGCAGGGTTCTACGAGCAGTACTTC. This translates into CAISESTAGFYEQYF.

This clonotype was seen a few times. The gene calls are TRBV5-1 and TRBJ2-2; D is possibly TRBD2 (5 bases). This CDR3 spans 14 amino acids. The ends were cut back, 5 bases at V and 4 bases at J, with 12 bases in the middle. Looked up from germline, CDR1 is SGHRS and CDR2 is YFSETQ. The CDR3 nucleotides are TGCGCCAGCAGTTTGACGGGGAGCACCGGGGAGCTGTTTTTT. This encodes CASSLTGSTGELFF.

In its sample, this clonotype was seen a few times. V is TRBV11-2 and J is TRBJ2-7; D ambiguous. The germline V gene encodes CDR1 SGHAT and CDR2 FQNNGV. CDR3 length equals 15 residues. V was trimmed by 2 bases and J by 4 bases, leaving 15 bases between them. CDR3 amino acids: CASSLTSSWGYEQYF. The CDR3 DNA follows: TGTGCCAGCAGCTTAACCTCCTCCTGGGGATACGAGCAGTACTTC.

This clonotype was found once. The chain combines TRBV24-1 with TRBJ2-1; D may be TRBD1 (6 bases). Per the germline V gene, CDR1 is KGHDR and CDR2 is SFDVKD. V was pared by 4 bases and J by 0 bases, with 15 bases between. The CDR3 sequence is 17 residues long. The CDR3, as DNA: TGTGCCACCAGTGAGAAACCGGGACAAGGCTCCTACAATGAGCAGTTCTTC. Its translation is CATSEKPGQGSYNEQFF.

This rearrangement joins TRBV4-3 to TRBJ1-1; D is undetermined. The CDR3 spans 16 residues. Germline CDR1 is LGHNA and CDR2 is YSLEER. Trimming took off 1 base at V and 0 bases at J, with 12 bases between the two ends. The CDR3 DNA reads TGCGCCAGCAGCCAAGCTCCTATAAAATTGAACACTGAAGCTTTCTTT. This encodes CASSQAPIKLNTEAFF.

The V gene is TRBV6-1, the J gene TRBJ2-3; the D gene is possibly TRBD1 (6 bases). In germline, CDR1 is MNHNS, CDR2 SASEGT. V lost 6 bases and J lost 4, with 14 bases in between. The CDR3 extends over 14 amino acids. CDR3 sequence (DNA): TGTGCCAGCAGGCCGGACAGAGCCGCAGATACGCAGTATTTT. Translated: CASRPDRAADTQYF.

The chain couples TRBV5-1 to TRBJ2-1; D may be TRBD2 (5 bases). The CDR3 extends over 16 amino acids. CDR1 and CDR2 from the germline V gene are SGHRS and YFSETQ. Trimming removed 4 bases at V and 3 bases at J, with 17 bases between. CDR3 DNA: TGCGCCAGCAGCCCCGTCACAGCGGATCTCTACAATGAGCAGTTCTTC. Protein sequence: CASSPVTADLYNEQFF. The full variable domain, in which reference TRBV5-1 and TRBJ2-1 provide the parts outside the CDR3, is KAGVTQTPRYLIKTRGQQVTLSCSPISGHRSVSWYQQTPGQGLQFLFEYFSETQRNKGNFPGRFSGRQFSNSRSEMNVSTLELGDSALYLCASSPVTADLYNEQFFGPGTRLTVL.

This clonotype showed up just a few times. The chain's CDR3 is CSGEGGHADTQYF. CDR3 sequence (DNA): TGCAGCGGTGAGGGGGGGCACGCAGATACGCAGTATTTT. This chain connects TRBV29-1 to TRBJ2-3; D may be TRBD2 (7 bases). This CDR3 region has 13 residues. From germline, CDR1 is SQVTM and CDR2 ANQGSEA. V dropped 7 bases and J dropped 4 bases, with 15 bases sitting between them.

This clonotype was seen more than once but under ten times. The rearrangement links TRBV28 to TRBJ1-2, with 7 bases fitting TRBD1. Germline CDR1 reads MDHEN; CDR2 reads SYDVKM. V shed 1 base and J 4 bases; nucleotides not matched to a gene: 3. This CDR3 is built from 14 residues. CDR3 protein: CASSLLGTAYGYTF. The CDR3 nucleotides are TGTGCCAGCAGTTTATTGGGGACAGCCTATGGCTACACCTTC.

The J gene is TRBJ2-5, the V gene TRBV4-1, with no clear D. This CDR3 comprises 14 residues. Germline-derived CDR1 and CDR2 are MGHRA and YSYEKL. V was shortened by 1 base and J by 1 base, with 7 bases between the two germline ends. In DNA form, the CDR3 reads TGCGCCAGCAGCCAAGGTTACAGCCAAGAGACCCAGTACTTC. It is translated as CASSQGYSQETQYF.

This clonotype was found a few times. A much bigger clone sits one base away, suggesting this may be a read error. The J gene is TRBJ2-3, the V gene TRBV7-2; D unresolved. The V gene lost 5 bases and the J gene lost 3 bases, with 6 bases spanning the gap. The CDR3 has 12 amino acids. Germline values: CDR1 SGHTA, CDR2 FQGNSA. CDR3 protein: CASSVRTDTQYF. The CDR3 DNA is TGTGCCAGCAGCGTCAGAACAGATACGCAGTATTTT.

The chain combines TRBV12-3 or TRBV12-4 with TRBJ2-7; 7 bases are shared with TRBD1. CDR3 length: 14 residues. V lost 7 bases, J lost 8 bases, and 14 bases stayed unmatched. The CDR3 spells CASTPGTEMRKQYF. In nucleotides, the CDR3 is TGTGCCAGCACCCCCGGGACAGAAATGCGGAAGCAGTACTTC.

The chain uses TRBV5-1 and TRBJ2-5, with no clear D. This CDR3 spans 13 amino acids. Trimming took off 0 bases at V and 3 bases at J, with 6 bases between the two ends. Germline CDR1 is SGHRS and CDR2 is YFSETQ. The CDR3 here is CASSLDGEETQYF. The CDR3 nucleotides are TGCGCCAGCAGCTTGGATGGGGAAGAGACCCAGTACTTC.

This clonotype turned up a few times. This chain connects TRBV4-2 to TRBJ1-4, with D tentatively TRBD1 (5 bases). Deletions cut 1 base from V and 8 bases from J, with 11 bases between. The CDR3 loop spans 14 amino acids. CDR1 LGHNA and CDR2 YNFKEQ come from the germline V gene. CDR3 bases: TGTGCCAGCAGCCAAGTAGGACACTACGAAAAACTGTTTTTT. Translation: CASSQVGHYEKLFF.

This clonotype was counted a few times. This chain joins TRBV28 and TRBJ2-7; TRBD1 matches at 10 bases. This CDR3 spans 13 amino acids. Trimming cost V 6 bases and J 3 bases; bases outside gene matches: 2. Germline V gene lookup returns CDR1 MDHEN and CDR2 SYDVKM. As DNA, the CDR3 is TGTGCCAGCAGCCGGGACAGGGGCTACGAGCAGTACGTC. Its translation is CASSRDRGYEQYV.

At least ten counts were recorded for this clonotype. V is TRBV7-2 and J is TRBJ1-2; tentative D call: TRBD1 (5 bases). Trimming removed 5 bases at V and 1 base at J, with 11 bases between. The CDR3 loop spans 14 amino acids. Per germline, CDR1 SGHTA and CDR2 FQGNSA. The chain's CDR3 is CASSLRDLNYGYTF. The CDR3 nucleotides read TGTGCCAGCAGCCTACGGGACCTTAACTATGGCTACACCTTC.

The chain joins TRBV27 to TRBJ2-2; 9 bases are a match to TRBD2. The CDR3 extends over 15 amino acids. Germline CDR1 and CDR2: MNHEY and SMNVEV (reference sequence). J lost 6 bases, V lost 6 bases, and 8 bases had no gene match. The CDR3 DNA is TGTGCCAGCAGAATTACTGGGACTAGCCCCGGGGAGCTGTTTTTT. Translating gives CASRITGTSPGELFF.